This T cell receptor (beta chain) was sequenced in a study of PD-1 blockade in classical Hodgkin lymphoma (dated by TCRdb to 2020 to 2021). Some background on the complete study: Nivolumab dosing was 3 mg/kg intravenously every 2 weeks, continuing until either disease progression or unacceptable toxicity. To define a peripheral blood immune signature of response to PD-1 blockade in classical Hodgkin lymphoma, the study combined TCR beta sequencing with CyTOF.

Interpreted using the paper, the time point label stands for: cycle 1 day 1 (C1D1), immediately before nivolumab initiation. All trial patients had relapsed after autologous stem cell transplantation, with cohorts A, B and C differing in prior brentuximab vedotin exposure. CD4+ T cells were purified from thawed PBMCs by magnetic negative selection with a Miltenyi CD4+ T cell isolation kit. The trial cohort included 56 patients with relapsed/refractory classical Hodgkin lymphoma, and each patient had a best overall response of complete response, partial response or progressive disease. In the multi-cohort phase II CheckMate 205 trial, trial patients received single-agent nivolumab. An independent review committee assessed best overall response by applying the 2007 International Working Group response criteria. Trial PBMCs were collected immediately before nivolumab initiation (C1D1) and during therapy at cycle 2 day 1 and cycle 4 day 1. After peripheral blood was drawn into 8 mL Vacutainer Cell Preparation Tubes, PBMCs were isolated by centrifugation and then cryopreserved. Purified CD4+ and CD8+ fractions were generated only in cases for which an additional PBMC sample was available. On LS columns in a quadroMACS separator, the magnetically labelled cells were depleted, and the flow-through was collected as the purified fraction.

Findings and caveats that apply to the study as a whole: The study was limited to a single clinical trial cohort, and causes of repertoire differences, possibly disease activity or prior therapy, remained undefined. Lower diversity was seen in patients whose nivolumab began less than 1 year after ASCT, and these patients were left out of later analyses so that immune reconstitution would not confound the results. Baseline diversity similar to that of newly diagnosed patients was observed in trial patients achieving complete response, whereas significantly lower diversity was observed in partial responders and progressors. Baseline TCR diversity was reported as lower in newly diagnosed patients than in healthy donors, and lower still in relapsed/refractory patients. CD4+ but not CD8+ TCR diversity rose significantly by C4D1 (p=0.0027 vs p=0.16), most apparent in complete responders (p=0.02).

The Qiagen DNeasy kit was used to extract genomic DNA both from unsorted PBMCs and from the negatively selected CD4+ and CD8+ fractions. Amplification of TCR beta CDR3 regions was done by immunoSEQ multiplex PCR with primers that anneal to V and J segments. Amplification bias was minimized using a synthetic immune receptor repertoire, and residual bias was removed computationally after sequencing. Per the source publication's procedure: Repertoire diversity was quantified as the Shannon entropy index using custom Python scripts. Unsorted, CD4+ and CD8+ repertoires were analyzed separately, except in combined analyses where CD4+ and CD8+ sequences were merged in silico. A clone was considered expanded if an increase in frequency of at least 2-fold after treatment relative to C1D1 was found, and a pseudocount of 0.5 was applied to clones undetected at baseline. Clones with 0 or 1 copy at C1D1 were defined as singleton clones, while clones with 2 or more copies were defined as non-singleton clones. Clones expanded in unsorted samples were annotated as CD4+, CD8+ or unknown by matching protein sequences in sorted samples from the same patient. Diversity changes from C1D1 to C4D1 were tested in paired samples using Wilcoxon tests. TCRdb took over this immuneACCESS table, retaining in-frame rearrangements with V and J assigned. Such tables are incomplete; in checked studies, under half of the missing clones stem from an unresolved V gene, and the remainder is unexplained. The V and J calls and the clone size are those of that table, but D and trimming were determined from the DNA. Within this sample are some 10,000 clones, with roughly 69% of them counted one time only. The ten largest clones capture approximately 4.1% of the sample.

V is cut back by 4 bases and J by 5 bases, with 5 bases in the junction unmatched. CDR1 SGHNT and CDR2 YYREEE are derived from the germline V gene (reference sequence). Its CDR3 holds 14 amino acids, cysteine through phenylalanine. Only CDR3 DNA is held: 42 bases, read in frame from base 1. In this sample, this clone turned up a few times. Its recognized antigen is unknown. Base quality data are lacking; no much larger clone is found one base away. The source was CD4+ T cells from blood, collected at baseline. The clonotype comes from a human donor with classical Hodgkin lymphoma. Recombination linked TRBV5-4 to TRBJ1-4; 7 bases in the junction line up with TRBD1. Read as DNA, the sequence is TGTGCCAGCAGCCGGGACAGAAGCAATGAAAAACTGTTTTTT. Its protein product is CASSRDRSNEKLFF.